Following are 19 T cell receptor beta chains from one sample sequenced in a study of cytomegalovirus exposure and HLA in healthy donors. Use of 60 Vbeta and 13 Jbeta primers characterized the PCR. Assay used: immunoSEQ multiplex PCR; TCRdb lists only in-frame clones, some missing. The repertoire holds 120,000 to 150,000 clones, 60% to 80% seen once, with around 4.9% in the top ten. The sequencing input was PBMCs. The receptors here all came from a male donor in good health and CMV-seronegative.

The rearrangement links TRBV4-3 to TRBJ1-5, with D unresolved. The CDR3 contains 15 residues. Germline lookup yields CDR1 LGHNA and CDR2 YSLEER. Between the trimmed V and J ends, which lost 1 base and 7 bases, there was a span of 14 bases. CDR3 protein: CASSQVHSGSQPQHF. The CDR3 DNA follows: TGCGCCAGCAGCCAAGTCCATTCGGGTAGCCAGCCCCAGCATTTT.

The rearrangement uses TRBV7-3 and TRBJ2-2, with 12 bases that match TRBD2. J lost 6 bases, V lost 5 bases, and 7 bases had no gene match. This CDR3 region has 16 residues. The germline V gene encodes CDR1 SGHTA and CDR2 FQGTGA. The chain's CDR3 is CASSRLAGGASGELFF. CDR3 DNA: TGTGCCAGCAGCCGGCTAGCGGGAGGGGCCTCCGGGGAGCTGTTTTTT.

This clone has just a few counts. The gene calls are TRBV2 and TRBJ1-2; no clear D. Trimming left V 1 base short and J 4 bases short, with 16 bases between. Germline V lookup: CDR1 SNHLY, CDR2 FYNNEI. This CDR3 is built from 16 residues. CDR3 in DNA: TGTGCCAGCAGTGAAGGTCGAGCCAAAGTGTTCTATGGCTACACCTTC. This encodes CASSEGRAKVFYGYTF.

DNA for the CDR3: TGCGCCAGCAGTGAGTCGTATCTAGCCTCAAACATTCAGTACTTC. It is translated as CASSESYLASNIQYF. The V call is TRBV10-2, the J call TRBJ2-4, with D possibly matching TRBD2 (5 bases). The germline gives CDR1 WSHSY, CDR2 SAAADI. The CDR3 runs 15 residues. V was trimmed by 0 bases and J by 6 bases, leaving 12 bases between them.

The gene calls are TRBV28 and TRBJ2-7; 7 bases fit TRBD1. Trimming took 4 bases from V and 2 from J; bases not matched to a gene: 17. The CDR3 covers 18 residues. The V gene's germline CDR1 is MDHEN and CDR2 SYDVKM. The CDR3 reads CASSSPLPGQKKAYEQYF. The CDR3, as DNA: TGTGCCAGCAGTTCCCCTTTACCGGGACAGAAAAAGGCCTACGAGCAGTACTTC. The variable domain in full, completed from reference TRBV28 and TRBJ2-7, reads DVKVTQSSRYLVKRTGEKVFLECVQDMDHENMFWYRQDPGLGLRLIYFSYDVKMKEKGDIPEGYSVSREKKERFSLILESASTNQTSMYLCASSSPLPGQKKAYEQYFGPGTRLTVT.

The CDR3 sequence: CAWSPRGAEKLFF. CDR3 DNA sequence: TGTGCCTGGAGCCCCCGGGGGGCGGAGAAACTGTTTTTT. The gene calls are TRBV30 and TRBJ1-4; tentatively, D is TRBD1 (6 bases). The CDR3 has 13 residues. The V gene's germline CDR1 is GTSNPN and CDR2 SVGIG (reference sequence). Trimming took off 3 bases at V and 11 bases at J, with 16 bases between the two ends.

The table lists this clone with a count of one. The rearrangement joins TRBV7-2 to TRBJ2-1, with 7 bases lining up with TRBD2. The CDR3 sequence is 15 residues long. V shed 7 bases and J 0 bases; nucleotides not matched to a gene: 6. Germline loops: CDR1 SGHTA, CDR2 FQGNSA. The CDR3 region has the DNA TGTGCCAGCACTCTAGCGGTTAGCTCCTACAATGAGCAGTTCTTC. It specifies CASTLAVSSYNEQFF.

This chain uses TRBV30 with TRBJ1-1; D is ambiguous. V was clipped by 3 bases and J by 7 bases, with 12 bases between them. The germline V gene has CDR1 GTSNPN and CDR2 SVGIG (reference sequence). This CDR3 is 12 amino acids long. CDR3 coding DNA: TGTGCCTGGAGCCCAATAGGCGGTGAAGCTTTCTTT. Translating it yields CAWSPIGGEAFF.

With respect to this clone: The junction does not match germline at one end; this may be a read error. The rearrangement links TRBV5-4 to TRBJ1-2, with D unclear. The CDR3 totals 14 residues. Germline V CDR1 and CDR2: SGHNT, YYREEE (reference sequence). The CDR3 DNA reads TGTGCCAGCAGCTTTGAGGTACGGGCGGCGGGCTGCACCTTC. It is translated as CASSFEVRAAGCTF.

The chain recombines TRBV7-3 with TRBJ2-2; TRBD2 might be the D (6 bases). Trimming left V 5 bases short and J 7 bases short, with 11 bases between. Germline loops: CDR1 SGHTA, CDR2 FQGTGA. CDR3 length: 13 residues. CDR3 sequence: CASSLTGDGELFF. Here the CDR3 DNA reads TGTGCCAGCAGCCTCACGGGGGACGGGGAGCTGTTTTTT.

This chain links TRBV9 with TRBJ2-3; D unresolved. CDR3 length: 14 amino acids. Germline V CDR1 and CDR2: SGDLS, YYNGEE. With 0 bases removed from V and 7 bases from J, the gap between germline ends came to 12 bases. As DNA, the CDR3 is TGTGCCAGCAGCGTAGTAGCTGGAGAGAATACGCAGTATTTT. This codes for CASSVVAGENTQYF.

The chain recombines TRBV28 with TRBJ2-1, with TRBD2 matching 12 bases. Losses at the gene ends were 6 bases for V and 6 bases for J; bases not matched to a gene: 6. The CDR3 spans 15 residues. Looked up from germline, CDR1 is MDHEN and CDR2 is SYDVKM. CDR3 amino acids: CASSTLAGGVNEQFF. The CDR3 nucleotides read TGTGCCAGCAGCACACTAGCGGGGGGCGTCAATGAGCAGTTCTTC.

This rearrangement joins TRBV18 to TRBJ1-1; D gene unclear. The ends were cut back, 2 bases at V and 5 bases at J, with 9 bases in the middle. The CDR3 extends over 13 amino acids. The V gene's germline CDR1 is KGHSH and CDR2 LQKENI. The CDR3 DNA follows: TGTGCCAGCTCACCAAGCCTGCAAACTGAAGCTTTCTTT. This codes for CASSPSLQTEAFF. Looking up the rest from reference TRBV18 and TRBJ1-1 gives the full variable domain: NAGVMQNPRHLVRRRGQEARLRCSPMKGHSHVYWYRQLPEEGLKFMVYLQKENIIDESGMPKERFSAEFPKEGPSILRIQQVVRGDSAAYFCASSPSLQTEAFFGQGTRLTVV.

The rearrangement uses TRBV7-9 and TRBJ2-3; D ambiguous. The V gene's germline CDR1 is SEHNR and CDR2 FQNEAQ (reference sequence). Trimming pared 1 base from V and 5 bases from J, leaving 10 bases between. The CDR3 sequence is 14 residues long. CDR3 sequence: CASSLELSGDTQYF. CDR3 DNA: TGTGCCAGCAGCTTAGAGCTCTCTGGAGATACGCAGTATTTT.

The V gene is TRBV7-2, the J gene TRBJ2-5, with 7 bases matching TRBD1. Germline-derived CDR1 and CDR2 are SGHTA and FQGNSA. Trimming at V came to 8 bases and at J to 2 bases, leaving 5 bases not matched to a gene. This CDR3 spans 13 amino acids. The CDR3 here is CASARGQQETQYF. The CDR3 DNA reads TGTGCCAGCGCAAGGGGACAGCAAGAGACCCAGTACTTC.

The chain carries TRBV7-9 and TRBJ1-4, with 7 bases aligning to TRBD1. Germline assignment: CDR1 SEHNR and CDR2 FQNEAQ (reference sequence). The V segment lost 5 bases and the J segment 5 bases; nucleotides outside the gene matches: 8. The CDR3 sequence is 15 residues long. The DNA of the CDR3 is TGTGCCAGCAGCCGTAACAGGGGTTCCAATGAAAAACTGTTTTTT. Its translation: CASSRNRGSNEKLFF.

This chain uses TRBV28 with TRBJ2-7; weak D call: TRBD2 (5 bases). Germline values: CDR1 MDHEN, CDR2 SYDVKM. With 7 bases removed from V and 2 bases from J, the gap between germline ends came to 12 bases. This CDR3 spans 13 amino acids. The CDR3 DNA is TGTGCCAGCAAGGAGGCAGGACCCTACGAGCAGTACTTC. Amino acids: CASKEAGPYEQYF.

The chain links TRBV10-3 to TRBJ2-7, with 8 bases aligning to TRBD1. Per the germline V gene, CDR1 is ENHRY and CDR2 is SYGVKD. V was clipped by 4 bases and J by 6 bases; unmatched bases: 8. This CDR3 region has 14 residues. CDR3 sequence: CAISGKDREGEQYF. For the CDR3, the DNA is TGTGCCATCAGTGGTAAGGACAGGGAAGGCGAGCAGTACTTC.

V is TRBV28 and J is TRBJ1-6, with TRBD1 as a possible D gene (6 bases). V gave up 8 bases and J gave up 8 bases, with 22 bases separating them. The CDR3 has 16 amino acids. Germline CDR1 reads MDHEN; CDR2 reads SYDVKM. The chain's CDR3 is CASSTQITGSHSPLHF. CDR3 DNA: TGTGCCAGCTCGACCCAAATAACAGGGTCCCATTCACCCCTCCACTTT.